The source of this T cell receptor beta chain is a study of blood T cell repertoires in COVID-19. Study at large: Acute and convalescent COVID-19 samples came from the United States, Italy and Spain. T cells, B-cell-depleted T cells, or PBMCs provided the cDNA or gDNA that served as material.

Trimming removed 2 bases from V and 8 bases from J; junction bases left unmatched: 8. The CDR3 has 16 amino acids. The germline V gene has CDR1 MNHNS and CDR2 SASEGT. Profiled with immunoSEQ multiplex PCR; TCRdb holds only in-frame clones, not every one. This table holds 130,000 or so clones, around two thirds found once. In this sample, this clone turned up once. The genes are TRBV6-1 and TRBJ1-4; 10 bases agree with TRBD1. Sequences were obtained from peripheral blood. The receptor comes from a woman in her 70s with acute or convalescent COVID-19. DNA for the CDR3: TGTGCCAGCAGTGAATATTTTGGGACAGGGGACGAAAAACTGTTTTTT. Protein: CASSEYFGTGDEKLFF.